The subject of this entry is one TCR beta chain. Its target is not known. Repertoires were generated with immunoSEQ multiplex PCR, while TCRdb's copy carries only in-frame clones and drops some. This table has a few million clones, about nine tenths appearing once. This record belongs to a study of shared clonotypes between healthy human individuals. Study findings and constraints: Apart from blood, nothing was sampled; tissue repertoires likely differ.

V lost 4 bases and J lost 6; bases outside the gene matches: 2. The V gene's germline CDR1 is SGHNT and CDR2 YYREEE (reference sequence). The CDR3 covers 13 residues. The sample consisted of naive CD4+ T cells from PBMCs. Subset specified: CD45RA+ positively selected. The gene calls are TRBV5-4 and TRBJ2-2; 8 bases map to TRBD1. The receptor comes from a young man in good health. Some clones in this sample may be carry-over from other donors' samples. Written as DNA, the CDR3 is TGTGCCAGCAGCGGACAGGGTGCCGGGGAGCTGTTTTTT. It codes for CASSGQGAGELFF.